These 2 T cell receptor beta chains share one sample of origin, sequenced in a study of CD8+CD57+ T cells in acquired aplastic anemia. Patients who underwent sequencing had shown CD8+CD57+ cell expansion by flow cytometry. The template for TCR beta VDJ and CDR3 sequence profiling was genomic DNA. TCRdb reprocessed the reads via MiXCR and lists one record per CDR3 protein. The table records around 190,000 distinct CDR3 sequences, 48% of them present only once. The sequenced sample consisted of sorted CD4+, CD8+, or CD8+CD57+ T cells (not recorded which) from PBMCs. Receptors originate from a human donor with aplastic anemia.

The J gene is TRBJ2-7, the V gene TRBV2, with a weak D call TRBD2 (5 bases). The CDR3 has 15 amino acids. Trimming removed 6 bases at V and 4 bases at J, with 19 bases between. Germline loops: CDR1 SNHLY, CDR2 FYNNEI. CDR3 amino acids: CASSRILEEAYEQYF. The CDR3 DNA sequence: TGTGCCAGCAGCCGAATACTTGAGGAGGCTTACGAGCAGTACTTC.

In this sample, this clonotype turned up a few times. The chain uses TRBV7-8 and TRBJ1-6; 9 nucleotides line up with TRBD1. Trimming took 7 bases from V and 6 from J; bases not matched to a gene: 4. The CDR3 extends over 14 amino acids. Germline CDR1 SGHVS, CDR2 FQNEAQ. The CDR3 is CASNRDRVNSPLHF. The CDR3 DNA follows: TGTGCCAGCAACAGGGACAGGGTTAATTCACCCCTCCACTTT.